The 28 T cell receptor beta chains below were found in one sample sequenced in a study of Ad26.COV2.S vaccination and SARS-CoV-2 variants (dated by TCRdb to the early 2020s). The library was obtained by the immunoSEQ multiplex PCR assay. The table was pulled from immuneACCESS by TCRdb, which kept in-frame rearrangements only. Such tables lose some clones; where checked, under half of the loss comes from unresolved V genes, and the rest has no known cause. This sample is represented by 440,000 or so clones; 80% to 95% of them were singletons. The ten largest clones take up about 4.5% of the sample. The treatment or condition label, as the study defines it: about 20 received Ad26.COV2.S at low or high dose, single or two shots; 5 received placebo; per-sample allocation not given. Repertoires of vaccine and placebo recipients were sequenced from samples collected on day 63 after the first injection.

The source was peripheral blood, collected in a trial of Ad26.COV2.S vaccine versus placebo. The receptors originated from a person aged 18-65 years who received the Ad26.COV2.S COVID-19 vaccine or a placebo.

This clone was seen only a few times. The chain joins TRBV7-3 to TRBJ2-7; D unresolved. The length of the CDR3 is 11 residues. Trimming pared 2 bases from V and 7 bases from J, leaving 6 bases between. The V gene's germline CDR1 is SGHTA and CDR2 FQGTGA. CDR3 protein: CASSLDKEQYF. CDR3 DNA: TGTGCCAGCAGCTTAGATAAAGAGCAGTACTTC.

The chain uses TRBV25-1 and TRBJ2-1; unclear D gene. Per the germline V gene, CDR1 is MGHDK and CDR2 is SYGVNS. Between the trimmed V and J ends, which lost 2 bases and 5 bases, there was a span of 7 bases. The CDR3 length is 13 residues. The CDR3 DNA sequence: TGTGCCAGCAGTGAAGTCTACGACAATGAGCAGTTCTTC. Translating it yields CASSEVYDNEQFF. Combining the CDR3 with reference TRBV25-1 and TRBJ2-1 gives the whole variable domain EADIYQTPRYLVIGTGKKITLECSQTMGHDKMYWYQQDPGMELHLIHYSYGVNSTEKGDLSSESTVSRIRTEHFPLTLESARPSHTSQYLCASSEVYDNEQFFGPGTRLTVL.

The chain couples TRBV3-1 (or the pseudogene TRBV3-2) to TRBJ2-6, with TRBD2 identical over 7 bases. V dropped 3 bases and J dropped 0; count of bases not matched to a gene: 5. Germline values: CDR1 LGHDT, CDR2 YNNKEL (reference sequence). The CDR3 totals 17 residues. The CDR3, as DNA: TGTGCCAGCAGCCAGTGGGGGGAGGGCTCTGGGGCCAACGTCCTGACTTTC. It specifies CASSQWGEGSGANVLTF.

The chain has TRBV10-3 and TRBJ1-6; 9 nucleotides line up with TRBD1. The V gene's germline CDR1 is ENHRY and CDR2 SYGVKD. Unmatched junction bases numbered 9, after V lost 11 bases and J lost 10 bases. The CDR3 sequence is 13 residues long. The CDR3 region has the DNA TGTGCCTCTAGGACAGGGGAAAACTCACCCCTCCACTTT. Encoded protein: CASRTGENSPLHF.

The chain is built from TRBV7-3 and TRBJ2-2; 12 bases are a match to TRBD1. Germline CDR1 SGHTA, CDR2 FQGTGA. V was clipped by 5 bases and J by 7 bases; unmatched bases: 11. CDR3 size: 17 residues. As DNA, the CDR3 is TGTGCCAGCAGCATCCTATCCGGGACAGGGGGCTTCGGGGAGCTGTTTTTT. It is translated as CASSILSGTGGFGELFF. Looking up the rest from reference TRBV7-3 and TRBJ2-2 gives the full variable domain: GAGVSQTPSNKVTEKGKYVELRCDPISGHTALYWYRQSLGQGPEFLIYFQGTGAADDSGLPNDRFFAVRPEGSVSTLKIQRTERGDSAVYLCASSILSGTGGFGELFFGEGSRLTVL.

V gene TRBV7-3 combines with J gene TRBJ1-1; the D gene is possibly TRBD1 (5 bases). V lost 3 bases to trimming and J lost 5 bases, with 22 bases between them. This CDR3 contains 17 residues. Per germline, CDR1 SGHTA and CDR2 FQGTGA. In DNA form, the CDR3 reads TGTGCCAGCAGCTTTATACCGGACCGGCGATGGGGGACTGAAGCTTTCTTT. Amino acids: CASSFIPDRRWGTEAFF.

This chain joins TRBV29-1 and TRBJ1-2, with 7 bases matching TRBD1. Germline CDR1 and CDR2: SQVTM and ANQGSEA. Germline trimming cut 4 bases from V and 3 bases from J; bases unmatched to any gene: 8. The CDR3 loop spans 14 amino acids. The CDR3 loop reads CSVGYTTGDYGYTF. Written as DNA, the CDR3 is TGCAGCGTTGGGTACACTACAGGGGACTATGGCTACACCTTC.

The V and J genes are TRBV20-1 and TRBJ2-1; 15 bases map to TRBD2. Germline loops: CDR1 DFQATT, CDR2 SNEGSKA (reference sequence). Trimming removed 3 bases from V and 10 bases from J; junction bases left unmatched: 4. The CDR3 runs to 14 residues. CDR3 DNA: TGCAGTGCTAGTAAGGGACTAGCGGGAGGCGAGCAGTTCTTC. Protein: CSASKGLAGGEQFF.

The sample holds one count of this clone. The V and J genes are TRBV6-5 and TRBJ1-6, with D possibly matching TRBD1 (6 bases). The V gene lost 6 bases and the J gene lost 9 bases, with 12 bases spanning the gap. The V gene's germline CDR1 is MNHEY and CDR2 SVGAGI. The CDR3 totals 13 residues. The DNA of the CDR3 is TGTGCCAGCAGGCTACAGGGAAGTTCACCCCTCCACTTT. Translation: CASRLQGSSPLHF.

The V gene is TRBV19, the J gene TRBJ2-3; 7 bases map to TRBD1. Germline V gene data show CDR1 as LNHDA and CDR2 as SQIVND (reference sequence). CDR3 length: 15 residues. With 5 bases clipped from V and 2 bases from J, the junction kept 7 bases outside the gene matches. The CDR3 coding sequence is TGTGCCAGTAGTCTCCGGGACAGTCCCACAGATACGCAGTATTTT. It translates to CASSLRDSPTDTQYF.

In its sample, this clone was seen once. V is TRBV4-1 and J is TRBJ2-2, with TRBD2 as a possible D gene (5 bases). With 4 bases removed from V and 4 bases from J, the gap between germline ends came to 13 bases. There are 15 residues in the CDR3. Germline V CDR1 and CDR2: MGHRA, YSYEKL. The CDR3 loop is CASSPLGRGTGELFF. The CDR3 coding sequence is TGCGCCAGCAGCCCCCTAGGACGGGGCACCGGGGAGCTGTTTTTT.

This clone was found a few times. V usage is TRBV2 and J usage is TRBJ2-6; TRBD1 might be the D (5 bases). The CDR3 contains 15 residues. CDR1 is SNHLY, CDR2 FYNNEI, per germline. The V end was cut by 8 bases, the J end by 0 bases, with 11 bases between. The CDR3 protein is CASGAENSGANVLTF. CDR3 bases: TGTGCCAGCGGGGCGGAGAACTCTGGGGCCAACGTCCTGACTTTC.

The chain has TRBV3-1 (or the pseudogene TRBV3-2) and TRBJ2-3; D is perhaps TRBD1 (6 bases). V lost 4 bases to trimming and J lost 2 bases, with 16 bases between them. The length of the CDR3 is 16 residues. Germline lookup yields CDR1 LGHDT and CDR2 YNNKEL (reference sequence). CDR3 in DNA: TGTGCCAGCAGCCCCCTTGGTGGGGGCCCCACAGATACGCAGTATTTT. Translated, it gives CASSPLGGGPTDTQYF.

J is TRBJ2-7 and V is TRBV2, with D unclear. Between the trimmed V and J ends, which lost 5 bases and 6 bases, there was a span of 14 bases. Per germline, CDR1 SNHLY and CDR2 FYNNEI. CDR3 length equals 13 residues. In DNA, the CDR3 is TGTGCCAGCAGTCCATCTAGGGTGATCGAGCAGTACTTC. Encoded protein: CASSPSRVIEQYF. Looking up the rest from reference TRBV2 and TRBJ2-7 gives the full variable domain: EPEVTQTPSHQVTQMGQEVILRCVPISNHLYFYWYRQILGQKVEFLVSFYNNEISEKSEIFDDQFSVERPDGSNFTLKIRSTKLEDSAMYFCASSPSRVIEQYFGPGTRLTVT.

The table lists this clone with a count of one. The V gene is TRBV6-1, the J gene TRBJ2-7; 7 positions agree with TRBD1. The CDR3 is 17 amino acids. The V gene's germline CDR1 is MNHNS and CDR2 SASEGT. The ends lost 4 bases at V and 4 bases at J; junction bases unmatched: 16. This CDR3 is CASSARVTGAPLYEQYF. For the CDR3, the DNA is TGTGCCAGCAGTGCCCGCGTCACAGGGGCCCCCTTATACGAGCAGTACTTC.

In DNA, the CDR3 is TGTGCCAGCAGCCCGGGGGCCTCCTACTCGAGCTCCTACAATGAGCAGTTCTTC. Protein product: CASSPGASYSSSYNEQFF. The J gene is TRBJ2-1, the V gene TRBV6-2 or TRBV6-3; D tentatively fits TRBD1 or TRBD2 (6 bases each). Per the germline V gene, CDR1 is MNHEY and CDR2 is SVGEGT. The CDR3 contains 18 residues. The V end was cut by 6 bases, the J end by 0 bases, with 21 bases between.

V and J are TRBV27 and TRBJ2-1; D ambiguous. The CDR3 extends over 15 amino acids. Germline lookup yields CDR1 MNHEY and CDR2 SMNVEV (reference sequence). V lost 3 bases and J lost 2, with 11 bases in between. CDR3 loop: CASSFEGNTYNEQFF. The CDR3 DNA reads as TGTGCCAGCAGTTTCGAAGGTAACACCTACAATGAGCAGTTCTTC.

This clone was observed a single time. The CDR3 here is CASRSSGTGAGELFF. The CDR3 nucleotides read TGTGCCAGCAGGTCTTCCGGGACAGGGGCCGGGGAGCTGTTTTTT. The chain has TRBV7-7 and TRBJ2-2, with 10 positions matching TRBD1. The germline V gene encodes CDR1 SSHAT and CDR2 FNYEAQ (reference sequence). This CDR3 comprises 15 residues. Trimming at V came to 6 bases and at J to 6 bases, leaving 7 bases not matched to a gene.

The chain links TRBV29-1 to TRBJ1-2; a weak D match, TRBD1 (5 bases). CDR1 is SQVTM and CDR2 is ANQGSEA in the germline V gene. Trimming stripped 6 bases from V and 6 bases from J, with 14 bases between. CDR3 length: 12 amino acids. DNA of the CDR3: TGCAGCGTCGGGACGGGGGTGGATGGCTACACCTTC. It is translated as CSVGTGVDGYTF.

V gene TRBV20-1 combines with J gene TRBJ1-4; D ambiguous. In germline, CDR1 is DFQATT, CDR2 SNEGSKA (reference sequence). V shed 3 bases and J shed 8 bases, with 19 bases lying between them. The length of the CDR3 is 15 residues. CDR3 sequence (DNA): TGCAGTGCTAGTGAAGTTGGTGTCCCCGGGGAAAAACTGTTTTTT. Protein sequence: CSASEVGVPGEKLFF.

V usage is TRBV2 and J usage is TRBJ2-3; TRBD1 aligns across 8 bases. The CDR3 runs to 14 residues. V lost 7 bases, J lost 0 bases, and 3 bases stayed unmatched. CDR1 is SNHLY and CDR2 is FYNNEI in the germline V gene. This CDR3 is CASTRDRSTDTQYF. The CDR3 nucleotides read TGTGCCAGCACGAGGGACAGGAGCACAGATACGCAGTATTTT.

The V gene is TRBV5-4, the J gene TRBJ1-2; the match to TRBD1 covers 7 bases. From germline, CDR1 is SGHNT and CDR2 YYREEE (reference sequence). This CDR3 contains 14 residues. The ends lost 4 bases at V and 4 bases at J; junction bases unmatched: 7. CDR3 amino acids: CASSGWGQSYGYTF. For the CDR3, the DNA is TGTGCCAGCAGCGGGTGGGGACAGTCCTATGGCTACACCTTC. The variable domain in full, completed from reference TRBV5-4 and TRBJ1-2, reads ETGVTQSPTHLIKTRGQQVTLRCSSQSGHNTVSWYQQALGQGPQFIFQYYREEENGRGNFPPRFSGLQFPNYSSELNVNALELDDSALYLCASSGWGQSYGYTFGSGTRLTVV.

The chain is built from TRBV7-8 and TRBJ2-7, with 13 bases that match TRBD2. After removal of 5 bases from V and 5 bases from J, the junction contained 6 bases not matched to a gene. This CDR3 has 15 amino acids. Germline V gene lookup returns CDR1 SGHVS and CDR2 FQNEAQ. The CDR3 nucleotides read TGTGCCAGCAGCCTTGGACTAGCGGGAGTCGACGAGCAGTACTTC. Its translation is CASSLGLAGVDEQYF.

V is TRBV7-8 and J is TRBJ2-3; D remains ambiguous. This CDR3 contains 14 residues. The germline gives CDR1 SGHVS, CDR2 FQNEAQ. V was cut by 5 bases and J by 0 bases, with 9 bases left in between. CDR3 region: CASSILLSTDTQYF. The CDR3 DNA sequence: TGTGCCAGCAGCATCTTACTGAGCACAGATACGCAGTATTTT.

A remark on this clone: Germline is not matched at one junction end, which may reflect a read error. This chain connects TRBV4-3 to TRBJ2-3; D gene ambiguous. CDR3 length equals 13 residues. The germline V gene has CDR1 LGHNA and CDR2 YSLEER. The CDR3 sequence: CTSSQDFGDTQYF. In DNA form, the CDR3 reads TGCACCAGCAGCCAAGATTTTGGGGATACGCAGTATTTT.

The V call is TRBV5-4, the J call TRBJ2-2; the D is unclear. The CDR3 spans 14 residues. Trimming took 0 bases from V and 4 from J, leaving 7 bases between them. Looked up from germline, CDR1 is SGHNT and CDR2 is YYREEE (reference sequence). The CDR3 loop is CASSLGISTGELFF. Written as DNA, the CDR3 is TGTGCCAGCAGCTTGGGGATTAGCACCGGGGAGCTGTTTTTT.

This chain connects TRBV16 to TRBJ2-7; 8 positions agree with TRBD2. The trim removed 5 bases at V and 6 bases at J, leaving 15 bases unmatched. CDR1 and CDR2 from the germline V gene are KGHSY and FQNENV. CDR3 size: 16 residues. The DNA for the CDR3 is TGTGCCAGCAGCTCTCCCGGTAGCGGGACCTTGGGCGAGCAGTACTTC. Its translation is CASSSPGSGTLGEQYF.

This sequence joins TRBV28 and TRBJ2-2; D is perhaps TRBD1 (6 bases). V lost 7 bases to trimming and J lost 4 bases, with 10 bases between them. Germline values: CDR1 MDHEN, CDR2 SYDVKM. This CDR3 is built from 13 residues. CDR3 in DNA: TGTGCCAGCACCGGGACACTCACCGGGGAGCTGTTTTTT. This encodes CASTGTLTGELFF.